A selection of T cell receptor beta chains follows, all from one sample in a study of shared clonotypes between healthy human individuals. Measured with immunoSEQ multiplex PCR; TCRdb has only the in-frame clones, and not every one. The table includes a few million clones, 85% to 95% detected once. The sequenced sample consisted of naive CD8+ T cells from PBMCs. The receptors stem from a man in his late teens or twenties in good health. Some clones in this sample may be carry-over from other donors' samples. CDR3s include the opening cysteine and the closing phenylalanine or tryptophan. The order of the fields is J gene, D gene, clone size, V gene, CDR3 DNA, CDR3 protein. The D gene is left open where the match is weak. A clone size is listed for some rows: how often the clone was seen (once, few, many), or a class if it is expanded.

TRBJ1-2	.	.	TRBV5-6	TGTGCCAGCAGCTTAATGGATACGGGCTACACCTTC	CASSLMDTGYTF
TRBJ2-7	.	.	TRBV28	TGTGCCAGCAGTTTTATAGTAGGGCTAGAATGGGCCCACTACGAGCAGTACTTC	CASSFIVGLEWAHYEQYF
TRBJ2-3	TRBD2	.	TRBV10-3	TGTGCCATCAGTGAGTCGGGACTAGATGGGGCTACGCAGTATTTT	CAISESGLDGATQYF
TRBJ2-7	.	.	TRBV4-2	TGTGCCAGCAGCCAACGACAGGCCAGGGCTCTCGAGCAGTACTTC	CASSQRQARALEQYF
TRBJ1-1	.	.	TRBV27	TGTGCCAGCAGTGCCGGGCTGACGACTGAAGCTTTCTTT	CASSAGLTTEAFF
TRBJ2-1	.	.	TRBV11-2	TGTGCCAGCAGCCTAGCAGGCAGTCTTTACAATGAGCAGTTCTTC	CASSLAGSLYNEQFF
TRBJ2-7	.	.	TRBV5-6	TGTGCCAGCAGCTTGGGGGCGTACTACGAGCAGTACTTC	CASSLGAYYEQYF
TRBJ1-2	.	.	TRBV9	TGTGCCAGCAGCCCCAAAACCGGGTCCTTAAAGGGCTACACCTTC	CASSPKTGSLKGYTF
TRBJ2-3	.	.	TRBV4-3	TGCGCCAGCAGCTCGACGTACAGAAGCACAGATACGCAGTATTTT	CASSSTYRSTDTQYF
TRBJ1-2	.	.	TRBV7-9	TGTGCCAGCAGCTTAGCATCAGACTATGGCTACACCTTC	CASSLASDYGYTF
TRBJ1-3	.	.	TRBV10-3	TGTGCCATTTGGGGCAGCAAACCCTCTGGTGGAAACACCATATATTTT	CAIWGSKPSGGNTIYF
TRBJ1-5	.	once	TRBV27	TGTGCCAGCAGTTTATCGAAAGGTCGGCAGGGAGATCAGCCCCAGCATTTT	CASSLSKGRQGDQPQHF
TRBJ1-2	.	once	TRBV7-2	TGTGCCAGCAGCTCCCGGGAGATCGGGTATGGCTACACCTTC	CASSSREIGYGYTF
TRBJ2-1	TRBD1	.	TRBV9	TGTGCCAGCAGCGCCGGGACAGGGGGATGGCATGAGCAGTTCTTC	CASSAGTGGWHEQFF